This T cell receptor beta chain was captured in a study of blood T cell repertoires in COVID-19. About the study: Sources were T cells, B-cell-depleted T cells, or PBMCs; the material itself was cDNA or gDNA.

The CDR3 loop spans 15 amino acids. Unmatched junction bases numbered 4, after V lost 3 bases and J lost 1 base. Germline values: CDR1 SEHNR, CDR2 FQNEAQ (reference sequence). This clone was found a few times. Sequenced by immunoSEQ multiplex PCR; TCRdb stores in-frame clones only, minus some. The table shows about 140,000 clones, with 70% to 90% occurring only once. The sequencing sample was made of peripheral blood. The chain has TRBV7-9 and TRBJ1-1; TRBD1 aligns across 8 bases. The receptor was isolated from a human donor in a cohort sampled during active COVID-19. The CDR3 sequence: CASSFRTGTNTEAFF. Here the CDR3 DNA reads TGTGCCAGCAGCTTTCGGACAGGGACGAACACTGAAGCTTTCTTT.